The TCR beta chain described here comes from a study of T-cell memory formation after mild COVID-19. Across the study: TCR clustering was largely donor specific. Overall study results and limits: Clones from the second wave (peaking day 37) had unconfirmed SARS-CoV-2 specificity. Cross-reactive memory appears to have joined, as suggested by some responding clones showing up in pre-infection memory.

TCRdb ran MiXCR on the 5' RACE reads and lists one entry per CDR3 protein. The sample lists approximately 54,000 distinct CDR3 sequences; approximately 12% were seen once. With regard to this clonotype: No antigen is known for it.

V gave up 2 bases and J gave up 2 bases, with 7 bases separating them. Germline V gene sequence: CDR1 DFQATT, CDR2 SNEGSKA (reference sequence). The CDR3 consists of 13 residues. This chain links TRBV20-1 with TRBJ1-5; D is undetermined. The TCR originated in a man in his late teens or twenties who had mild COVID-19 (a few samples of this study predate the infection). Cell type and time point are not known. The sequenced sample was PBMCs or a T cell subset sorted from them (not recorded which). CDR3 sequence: CSARRGGNQPQHF. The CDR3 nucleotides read TGCAGTGCTAGACGAGGAGGCAATCAGCCCCAGCATTTT.